Sequencing of this TCR beta chain was carried out in a study of cytomegalovirus exposure and HLA in healthy donors. Whole-study context: From about 179 million T cells, an earlier analysis saw 90 million to 130 million unique TCR beta sequences. Across a few hundred genotyped donors, roughly 85% landed in the Caucasian-associated ancestry cluster.

The V gene lost 2 bases and the J gene lost 5 bases, with 16 bases spanning the gap. From germline, CDR1 is MDHEN and CDR2 SYDVKM. The CDR3 has 16 amino acids. The study ran its PCR with 60 Vbeta and 13 Jbeta primers. TCRdb's copy holds only in-frame clones and misses some; the assay was immunoSEQ multiplex PCR. The sample contains over 200,000 clones, 70% to 90% of which appear only once. For this clone: Its antigen is unidentified.

Study results and caveats: A few V segments could not be told apart, such as TRBV6-2 and TRBV6-3, and were left out.

The gene calls are TRBV28 and TRBJ1-5, with D maybe TRBD1 (6 bases). This sequence originates from a human donor in good health. The sequenced sample consisted of PBMCs. The CDR3 is CASSLALQGSDQPQHF. The CDR3 region has the DNA TGTGCCAGCAGTTTAGCCCTCCAGGGGAGCGATCAGCCCCAGCATTTT.